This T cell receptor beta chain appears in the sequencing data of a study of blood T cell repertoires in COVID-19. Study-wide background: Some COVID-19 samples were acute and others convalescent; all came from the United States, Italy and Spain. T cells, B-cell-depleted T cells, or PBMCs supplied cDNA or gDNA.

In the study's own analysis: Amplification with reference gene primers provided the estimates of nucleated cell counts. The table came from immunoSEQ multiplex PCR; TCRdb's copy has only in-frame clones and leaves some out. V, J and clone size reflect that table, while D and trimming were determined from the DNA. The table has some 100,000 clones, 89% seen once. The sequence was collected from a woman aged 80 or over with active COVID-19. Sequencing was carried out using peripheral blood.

CDR3 bases: TGTGCCAGCCGGGACAGGGGGCTTTCAGATACGCAGTATTTT. Its translation: CASRDRGLSDTQYF. The chain has TRBV5-8 and TRBJ2-3; TRBD1 matches at 12 bases. CDR1 is SGHTS, CDR2 YDEGEE, per germline. The CDR3 has 14 residues. V lost 7 bases and J lost 4; bases outside the gene matches: 4.